Following are 27 T cell receptor beta chains from one sample sequenced in a study of T cells in Graves' hyperthyroidism and ophthalmopathy. Amplified TCR beta CDR3 regions derived from RNA transcripts. RT-PCR in the first round (using the HTBI primer set) targeted the TCR CDR3. TCRdb reprocessed the multiplex PCR reads via MiXCR and lists one record per CDR3 protein. The sample lists approximately 590,000 distinct CDR3 sequences, around 14% seen once, with under 8% in the top ten. The sequencing sample was made of blood. Receptors originate from a woman aged 30 to 39 with Graves' hyperthyroidism.

The chain is built from TRBV27 and TRBJ1-5; no definite D call. V was clipped by 3 bases and J by 4 bases, with 10 bases between them. The CDR3 length is 14 residues. From germline, CDR1 is MNHEY and CDR2 SMNVEV (reference sequence). CDR3 DNA sequence: TGTGCCAGCAGTTTTCGGGCCGGAAATCAGCCCCAGCATTTT. Translation gives CASSFRAGNQPQHF.

The rearrangement links TRBV6-5 to TRBJ2-7, with 10 bases identical to TRBD2. This CDR3 has 15 residues. V dropped 6 bases and J dropped 6; count of bases not matched to a gene: 11. Per germline, CDR1 MNHEY and CDR2 SVGAGI. CDR3 sequence (DNA): TGTGCCAGCAGATACCTAGCGGGAGTTAATCCCGAGCAGTACTTC. Translated: CASRYLAGVNPEQYF.

This clonotype was counted many times. The chain joins TRBV20-1 to TRBJ2-7; D ambiguous. Between the trimmed V and J ends, which lost 4 bases and 4 bases, there was a span of 5 bases. CDR3 length: 10 amino acids. CDR1 and CDR2 from the germline V gene are DFQATT and SNEGSKA (reference sequence). The CDR3 loop is CSANQYEQYF. In nucleotides, the CDR3 is TGCAGTGCTAACCAGTACGAGCAGTACTTC.

This chain joins TRBV12-5 and TRBJ2-3; weak D call: TRBD2 (6 bases). The CDR3 sequence is 17 residues long. Germline V gene data show CDR1 as LGHNT and CDR2 as FRNRAP. The germline V and J ends were trimmed by 0 bases and 4 bases, with 17 bases remaining between them. CDR3 sequence: CASGLVGGGLWPDTQYF. CDR3 bases: TGTGCTAGTGGTTTGGTAGGAGGAGGGCTGTGGCCAGATACGCAGTATTTT.

The V gene is TRBV29-1, the J gene TRBJ2-7; no definite D call. The CDR3 contains 12 residues. The V gene's germline CDR1 is SQVTM and CDR2 ANQGSEA. V was trimmed by 2 bases and J by 3 bases, leaving 8 bases between them. As DNA, the CDR3 is TGCAGCGTTGAAACCAGAATCTACGAGCAGTACTTC. Translation: CSVETRIYEQYF.

This clonotype was recorded many times. The rearrangement links TRBV5-6 to TRBJ2-7, with 8 bases identical to TRBD2. CDR1 is SGHDT, CDR2 YYEEEE, per germline. The CDR3 sequence is 13 residues long. V trimming: 0 bases; J trimming: 7 bases; junction bases outside the gene matches: 3. This CDR3 is CASSLASGREQYF. In DNA, the CDR3 is TGTGCCAGCAGCTTGGCCAGCGGGAGAGAGCAGTACTTC.

This clonotype was counted at least ten times. The chain joins TRBV18 to TRBJ1-4; D ambiguous. The CDR3 spans 13 residues. Looked up from germline, CDR1 is KGHSH and CDR2 is LQKENI. V shed 2 bases and J shed 5 bases, with 6 bases lying between them. CDR3 protein: CASSPLGNEKLFF. CDR3 bases: TGTGCCAGCTCACCATTGGGGAATGAAAAACTGTTTTTT.

This clonotype was picked up many times. The V call is TRBV7-2, the J call TRBJ2-7; D uncertain. Trimming pared 5 bases from V and 0 bases from J, leaving 8 bases between. The CDR3 consists of 13 residues. Germline V gene lookup returns CDR1 SGHTA and CDR2 FQGNSA. The CDR3 DNA is TGTGCCAGCAGCCCTTATGCCTCCTACGAGCAGTACTTC. It is translated as CASSPYASYEQYF.

CDR3 sequence (DNA): TGTGCCAGCAGCTCCCAACGGGGGGGGAGCAATCAGCCCCAGCATTTT. Amino acids: CASSSQRGGSNQPQHF. This chain uses TRBV28 with TRBJ1-5; possibly TRBD1 for D (5 bases). Per germline, CDR1 MDHEN and CDR2 SYDVKM. The CDR3 runs 16 residues. With 6 bases removed from V and 1 base from J, the gap between germline ends came to 16 bases.

This clonotype occurred many times. V is TRBV6-1 and J is TRBJ2-1; the D call may be TRBD1 or TRBD2 (5 bases each). CDR1 is MNHNS, CDR2 SASEGT, per germline. The CDR3 contains 16 residues. The germline V and J ends were trimmed by 2 bases and 5 bases, with 16 bases remaining between them. CDR3 bases: TGTGCCAGCAGTGAATGGCCCCTCGGGGACGACAATGAGCAGTTCTTC. Translation: CASSEWPLGDDNEQFF.

Ten or more counts support this clonotype. The rearrangement joins TRBV7-2 to TRBJ2-1, with 7 bases matching TRBD2. In germline, CDR1 is SGHTA, CDR2 FQGNSA. The CDR3 is 13 residues long. J gave up 5 bases and V 2 bases, and 0 bases lay outside the gene matches. CDR3 in amino acids: CASSLSGDNEQFF. CDR3 bases: TGTGCCAGCAGCTTAAGCGGGGACAATGAGCAGTTCTTC.

This clonotype was counted many times. The chain is built from TRBV12-3 or TRBV12-4 and TRBJ2-1, with 9 bases lining up with TRBD2. The CDR3 length is 14 residues. Unmatched junction bases numbered 7, after V lost 7 bases and J lost 6 bases. The CDR3 DNA follows: TGTGCCAGCACTATAGCGGGGGACCCCAATGAGCAGTTCTTC. This gives the protein CASTIAGDPNEQFF.

This clonotype was seen at least ten times. This chain uses TRBV20-1 with TRBJ1-1; perhaps TRBD1 as D (5 bases). Germline CDR1 reads DFQATT; CDR2 reads SNEGSKA (reference sequence). The CDR3 runs to 13 residues. The V end lost 2 bases, the J end lost 7 bases, and 14 bases lay between the germline ends. The CDR3 here is CSARPSGHVEAFF. CDR3 coding DNA: TGCAGTGCTAGACCCAGCGGACACGTTGAAGCTTTCTTT.

This clonotype was picked up many times. The rearrangement uses TRBV27 and TRBJ1-1; D perhaps matches TRBD1 (5 bases). The length of the CDR3 is 13 residues. Per germline, CDR1 MNHEY and CDR2 SMNVEV (reference sequence). Trimming removed 4 bases from V and 1 base from J, with 7 bases in between. The CDR3 spells CASSYTGNTEAFF. In DNA form, the CDR3 reads TGTGCCAGCAGTTATACAGGGAACACTGAAGCTTTCTTT.

At least ten counts were recorded for this clonotype. The CDR3 here is CSAGRSAGGVDTQYF. Here the CDR3 DNA reads TGCAGTGCTGGTCGGTCGGCGGGAGGGGTGGATACGCAGTATTTT. The V gene is TRBV20-1, the J gene TRBJ2-3; 9 nucleotides align to TRBD2. The trim removed 5 bases at V and 6 bases at J, leaving 12 bases unmatched. Germline loops: CDR1 DFQATT, CDR2 SNEGSKA (reference sequence). This CDR3 region has 15 residues.

The chain combines TRBV7-9 with TRBJ1-5; possible D gene TRBD1, 5 bases. Germline values: CDR1 SEHNR, CDR2 FQNEAQ (reference sequence). The CDR3 totals 14 residues. V lost 4 bases and J 5 bases, leaving 12 bases between the germline ends. This CDR3 reads CASSSDGGDQPQHF. The DNA for the CDR3 is TGTGCCAGCAGCTCCGACGGGGGTGATCAGCCCCAGCATTTT.

V usage is TRBV30 and J usage is TRBJ1-3, with TRBD1 identical over 7 bases. CDR1 and CDR2 (germline): GTSNPN, SVGIG (reference sequence). V lost 5 bases to trimming and J lost 6 bases; unmatched junction nucleotides: 7. This CDR3 comprises 13 residues. CDR3: CAWQTGWANTIYF. CDR3 nucleotides: TGTGCCTGGCAGACAGGGTGGGCAAACACCATATATTTT.

A few counts support this clonotype. The junction departs from the called germline gene at one end, perhaps through a read error. V and J are TRBV7-2 and TRBJ2-2; weak D call: TRBD2 (5 bases). The CDR3 is 13 residues long. Germline V gene sequence: CDR1 SGHTA, CDR2 FQGNSA. CDR3 residues: CASSLEHTGELLF. The CDR3 nucleotides are TGTGCCAGCAGCTTAGAACACACCGGGGAGCTGCTTTTT.

The chain joins TRBV5-1 to TRBJ2-7; 9 bases align to TRBD1. This CDR3 comprises 17 residues. CDR1 and CDR2 from the germline V gene are SGHRS and YFSETQ. V shed 4 bases and J 1 base; nucleotides not matched to a gene: 12. In DNA, the CDR3 is TGCGCCAGCAGCCGAACGTCGACGGGACAGGGTTCCTACGAGCAGTACTTC. It is translated as CASSRTSTGQGSYEQYF.

This clonotype was found a few times. The genes are TRBV7-9 and TRBJ2-1; D unresolved. Germline-derived CDR1 and CDR2 are SEHNR and FQNEAQ (reference sequence). The CDR3 has 11 amino acids. The germline V and J ends were trimmed by 6 bases and 10 bases, with 10 bases remaining between them. CDR3 sequence (DNA): TGTGCCAGCAGTTACCAAGCCGAGCAGTTCTTC. Encoded protein: CASSYQAEQFF. The full variable domain, in which reference TRBV7-9 and TRBJ2-1 provide the parts outside the CDR3, is DTGVSQNPRHKITKRGQNVTFRCDPISEHNRLYWYRQTLGQGPEFLTYFQNEAQLEKSRLLSDRFSAERPKGSFSTLEIQRTEQGDSAMYLCASSYQAEQFFGPGTRLTVL.

This clonotype was seen a few times. The CDR3 DNA reads TGTGCCAGCAGTCGGGGGGGGAGAGCGAACACTGAAGCTTTCTTT. Protein sequence: CASSRGGRANTEAFF. The chain combines TRBV3-1 with TRBJ1-1; perhaps TRBD1 as D (5 bases). Deletions cut 6 bases from V and 1 base from J, with 15 bases between. This CDR3 spans 15 amino acids. The germline CDR1 and CDR2 sequences are LGHDT and YNNKEL (reference sequence).

This clonotype has a handful of counts. The V gene is TRBV9, the J gene TRBJ2-5; TRBD2 matches 10 bases. This CDR3 region has 16 residues. Germline values: CDR1 SGDLS, CDR2 YYNGEE. With 0 bases clipped from V and 6 bases from J, the junction kept 8 bases outside the gene matches. The CDR3 reads CASSVDPSGSPKTQYF. The CDR3 nucleotides are TGTGCCAGCAGCGTAGATCCTAGCGGGAGTCCCAAGACCCAGTACTTC.

CDR3 residues: CSASGGKTSTDTQYF. The CDR3, as DNA: TGCAGTGCTAGCGGGGGGAAGACTAGCACAGATACGCAGTATTTT. The V call is TRBV20-1, the J call TRBJ2-3, with 7 bases matching TRBD2. Germline CDR1 is DFQATT and CDR2 is SNEGSKA (reference sequence). The ends lost 3 bases at V and 0 bases at J; junction bases unmatched: 6. This CDR3 comprises 15 residues.

The V call is TRBV9, the J call TRBJ2-3; D unclear. Germline V gives CDR1 SGDLS, CDR2 YYNGEE. The CDR3 length is 18 residues. Trimming took off 3 bases at V and 2 bases at J, with 22 bases between the two ends. Written as DNA, the CDR3 is TGTGCCAGCAGCGATCCTAAGGAAACGATTGTAGACACAGATACGCAGTATTTT. It yields the protein CASSDPKETIVDTDTQYF.

As to this clonotype: A junction end diverges from the germline sequence, so it may reflect a read error. V is TRBV11-3 and J is TRBJ2-2, with TRBD2 matching 7 bases. CDR1 and CDR2 (germline): SGHNT, YENEEA. This CDR3 contains 15 residues. The CDR3 sequence is CASSLDLLAYGKLFF. In DNA, the CDR3 is TGTGCCAGCAGCTTAGATCTACTAGCGTACGGGAAGCTGTTTTTT.

This clonotype was detected a few times. The chain couples TRBV20-1 to TRBJ2-5; D remains ambiguous. The germline V gene encodes CDR1 DFQATT and CDR2 SNEGSKA (reference sequence). The CDR3 has 15 residues. V lost 5 bases, J lost 1 base, and 17 bases lay in between. CDR3 loop: CSAAPHPRSQETQYF. The CDR3 nucleotides are TGCAGTGCTGCCCCCCATCCGAGGTCCCAAGAGACCCAGTACTTC.

The table lists this clonotype with many counts. The chain employs TRBV9 and TRBJ2-5, with a weak D call TRBD1 (6 bases). CDR3 length equals 16 residues. Trimming removed 1 base from V and 5 bases from J, with 18 bases in between. Germline assignment: CDR1 SGDLS and CDR2 YYNGEE. Written as DNA, the CDR3 is TGTGCCAGCAGCGTAACGCGACAGGAAGCCACGGAGACCCAGTACTTC. It specifies CASSVTRQEATETQYF. Full variable domain (missing parts from reference TRBV9 and TRBJ2-5): DSGVTQTPKHLITATGQRVTLRCSPRSGDLSVYWYQQSLDQGLQFLIQYYNGEERAKGNILERFSAQQFPDLHSELNLSSLELGDSALYFCASSVTRQEATETQYFGPGTRLLVL.